This T cell receptor (beta chain) derives from a study of T cell changes during pregnancy in multiple sclerosis. Points on this clone: The sample holds other DNA sequences that translate to the same CDR3.

The table came from immunoSEQ multiplex PCR; TCRdb's copy has only in-frame clones and leaves some out. In the table there are 98,000 or so clones, roughly 92% of which are singletons. Sequenced material: peripheral blood, taken after pregnancy. This clonotype originated in a female donor with multiple sclerosis, enrolled in a pregnancy study.

The CDR3 reads CASSIGGGGYYEQYF. The CDR3 DNA follows: TGTGCCAGTAGTATAGGAGGGGGCGGTTACTACGAGCAGTACTTC. The chain recombines TRBV19 with TRBJ2-7; 7 bases line up with TRBD1. V trimming: 1 base; J trimming: 3 bases; junction bases outside the gene matches: 6. Germline CDR1 and CDR2: LNHDA and SQIVND (reference sequence). This CDR3 is built from 15 residues.